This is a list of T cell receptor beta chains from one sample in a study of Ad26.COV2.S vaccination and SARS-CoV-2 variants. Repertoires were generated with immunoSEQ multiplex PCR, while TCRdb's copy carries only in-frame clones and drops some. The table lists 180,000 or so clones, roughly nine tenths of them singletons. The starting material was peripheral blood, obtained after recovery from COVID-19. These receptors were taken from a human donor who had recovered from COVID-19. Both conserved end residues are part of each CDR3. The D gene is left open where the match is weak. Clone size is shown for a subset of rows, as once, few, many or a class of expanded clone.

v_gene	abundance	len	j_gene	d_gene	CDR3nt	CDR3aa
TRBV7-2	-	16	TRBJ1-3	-	TGTGCCAGCAGCCCCGCCGGACAACTAAATGGAAACACCATATATTTT	CASSPAGQLNGNTIYF
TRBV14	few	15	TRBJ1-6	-	TGTGCCAGCAGCCAGGGACATCCCGGGAGTTCACCCCTCCACTTT	CASSQGHPGSSPLHF
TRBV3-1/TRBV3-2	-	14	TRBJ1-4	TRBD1	TGTGCCAGCGCGGGGCAGGGGGTGAATGAAAAACTGTTTTTT	CASAGQGVNEKLFF
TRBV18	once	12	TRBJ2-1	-	TGTGCCAGCTCACCTCAGAGTCAGGGGAAGTTCTTC	CASSPQSQGKFF
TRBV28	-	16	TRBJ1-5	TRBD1	TGTGCCAGCAGTATACCGGGACAGGGTAGAGGTCAGCCCCAGCATTTT	CASSIPGQGRGQPQHF
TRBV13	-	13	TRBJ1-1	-	TGTGCCAGCAACTTAGGGGGGAGGACTGAAGCTTTCTTT	CASNLGGRTEAFF
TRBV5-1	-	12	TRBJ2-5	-	TGCGCCAGCCGGGACGGACCAGAGACCCAGTACTTC	CASRDGPETQYF
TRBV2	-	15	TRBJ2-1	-	TGTGCCAGCAGTGTCAAGACATCGCCCTACAATGAGCAGTTCTTC	CASSVKTSPYNEQFF
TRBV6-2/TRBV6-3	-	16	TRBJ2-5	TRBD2	TGTGCCAGCAGTCAACCGGGACTAGCGGGGGGTGGGACCCAGTACTTC	CASSQPGLAGGGTQYF
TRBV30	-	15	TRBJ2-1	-	TGTGCCTGGAGCTCCCACAGGGCCCGGGGTAATGAGCAGTTCTTC	CAWSSHRARGNEQFF
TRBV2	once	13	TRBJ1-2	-	TGTGCCAGCGCTAACGGTCTCCTGGGGGGCTACACCTTC	CASANGLLGGYTF
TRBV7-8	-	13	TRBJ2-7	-	TGTGCCAGCAGCTTAGTTAGGAGGAGCGGGCAGTACTTC	CASSLVRRSGQYF
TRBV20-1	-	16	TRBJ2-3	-	TGCAGTGCTAGTGGGGGCCAGACTCTTAGCACAGATACGCAGTATTTT	CSASGGQTLSTDTQYF
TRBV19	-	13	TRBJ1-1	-	TGTGCCAGTAGAGGGCGGGGAAGGACTGAAGCTTTCTTT	CASRGRGRTEAFF
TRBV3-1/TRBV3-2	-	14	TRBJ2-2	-	TGTGCCAGCAGCCGGCTAGAGGGCACCGGGGAGCTGTTTTTT	CASSRLEGTGELFF
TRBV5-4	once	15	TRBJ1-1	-	TGTGCCAGCAGCACGAGTGGCACACTGAACACTGAAGCTTTCTTT	CASSTSGTLNTEAFF
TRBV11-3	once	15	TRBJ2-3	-	TGTGCCAGCAGCTTAGACGGGGCCCGCACAGATACGCAGTATTTT	CASSLDGARTDTQYF
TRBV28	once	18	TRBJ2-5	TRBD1	TGTGCCAGCAGCTCCCACACCTCTACAGGGGGCTACCAAGAGACCCAGTACTTC	CASSSHTSTGGYQETQYF
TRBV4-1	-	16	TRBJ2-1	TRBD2	TGCGCCAGCAGCCTTCAGGGGACTAGCGGGAGCGATGAGCAGTTCTTC	CASSLQGTSGSDEQFF
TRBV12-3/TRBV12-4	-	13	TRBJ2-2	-	TGTGCCAGCAGTTTACTCCCGTACGGGGAGCTGTTTTTT	CASSLLPYGELFF
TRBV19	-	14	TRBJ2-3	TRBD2	TGTGCCAGTAGTTTTCGGGGGGGAGAAGATACGCAGTATTTT	CASSFRGGEDTQYF
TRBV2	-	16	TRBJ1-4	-	TGTGCCAGCAGGTTTATGGGACTTGCAACTAATGAAAAACTGTTTTTT	CASRFMGLATNEKLFF
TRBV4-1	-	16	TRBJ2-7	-	TGCGCCAGCAGCCAAGTAGTTCTGCGGACCTCCTACGAGCAGTACTTC	CASSQVVLRTSYEQYF
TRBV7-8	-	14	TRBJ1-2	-	TGTGCCAGCAGCCCTTTTCCTGGACTTGGGGGCTACACCTTC	CASSPFPGLGGYTF
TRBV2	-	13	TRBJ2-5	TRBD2	TGTGCCAACGGGAGGGAAGGGAAAGAGACCCAGTACTTC	CANGREGKETQYF
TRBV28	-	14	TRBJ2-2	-	TGTGCCAGCAGAGGGGTTCCTAACACCGGGGAGCTGTTTTTT	CASRGVPNTGELFF
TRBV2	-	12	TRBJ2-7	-	TGTGCCAGCTTTAACCAGGGCTACGAGCAGTACTTC	CASFNQGYEQYF
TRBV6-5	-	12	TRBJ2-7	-	TGTGCCAGCAGTTGGGACGGCTACGAGCAGTACTTC	CASSWDGYEQYF
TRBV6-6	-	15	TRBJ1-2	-	TGTGCCAGCAGTCACGGGGGACATGGGGACTATGGCTACACCTTC	CASSHGGHGDYGYTF